The clone carrying this T cell receptor beta chain was picked up a small number of times. The target antigen is unknown. These data belong to a study of T-cell memory formation after mild COVID-19. Study-wide findings and caveats: Those CD4+ clones that contracted were mainly in CM and EM (CD8+ ones in EMRA).

In germline, CDR1 is SGHVS, CDR2 FQNEAQ. The CDR3 has 17 residues. With 1 base clipped from V and 8 bases from J, the junction kept 6 bases outside the gene matches. MiXCR, applied by TCRdb to the 5' RACE reads, yields one record per CDR3 protein. The data show 500,000 to 550,000 distinct CDR3 sequences, 20% seen once. This sequence was found in an adult woman who had mild COVID-19 (a few samples of this study predate the infection). Cell type and time point are not known. The chain combines TRBV7-8 with TRBJ1-6; 12 nucleotides agree with TRBD1. Sequencing was performed on PBMCs or a T cell subset sorted from them (not recorded which). The CDR3 loop is CASSLVGQGARDSPLHF. CDR3 nucleotides: TGTGCCAGCAGCTTAGTGGGACAGGGGGCGAGGGATTCACCCCTCCACTTT.